This T cell receptor (beta chain) appears in the sequencing data of a study of T-cell reconstitution after alpha-beta-depleted transplantation in children. Study outcomes and limitations: Where some patients showed high TCRbeta diversity at day 60, it came from recipient T cells and thymic progenitors that had survived. About two months after transplant, alpha-beta T cells reportedly came from several hundred expanded graft clones.

The CDR3 spans 14 residues. Germline V gene lookup returns CDR1 MNHEY and CDR2 SVGAGI. V gave up 5 bases and J gave up 4 bases, with 12 bases separating them. There are many counts of this clonotype. Antigen unknown. Molecular barcoding with unique molecular identifiers was used for the TCRbeta library. TCRdb reprocessed the PCR reads with MiXCR, giving one entry per CDR3 protein. The table lists thousands of distinct CDR3 sequences, 4% to 5.5% of them singletons, with roughly 20% in the top ten. The clonotype originates from a child younger than two who had a stem cell transplant for acute myeloid leukemia, so the T cells may come from the graft donor. The genes are TRBV6-5 and TRBJ2-1, with D unclear. Sequenced material: PBMCs, mostly from graft donor cells, taken 180 days after TCRalphabeta/CD19-depleted stem cell transplant. This chain's CDR3 is CASSRERAYNEQFF. CDR3 nucleotide sequence: TGTGCCAGCAGTCGTGAGCGAGCTTACAATGAGCAGTTCTTC.